This T cell receptor (beta chain) was identified during a study of shared clonotypes between healthy human individuals (TCRdb year 2020). As for the study more broadly: The cohort comprised a couple of women and a few men aged 18 to 49 years. To estimate repertoire size and how much clonotype sharing occurs between individuals, the study deeply sequenced the blood TCR repertoires of roughly 5 healthy adults. To increase sequencing depth and limit assay-specific biases, different laboratories used diverse techniques to prepare libraries and sequence TCR repertoires. Each donor's leukapheresis produced roughly between roughly 0.9 and 8.9 billion PBMCs.

Donors were healthy HIV-negative adults with no recently reported acute infections or vaccinations. Every donor was a Caucasian adult residing in Nashville, Tennessee, USA. For unsorted samples, about 85 million PBMCs were counted and genomic DNA was extracted with the QIAamp DNA Blood Mini kit. Blood was obtained by leukapheresis, after which PBMCs were separated by Ficoll-Histopaque density gradient centrifugation and cryopreserved in liquid nitrogen vapor phase. General study outcomes and caveats: Sampling was restricted to blood, and TCR repertoires in tissue are likely to differ from TCR repertoires in blood. The genetic and exposure-history diversity represented was limited by the small number of donors. Pairwise subsampling indicated that sequencing depth was expected to affect the degree of clonotype sharing among donors.

The junction shows trimming of 1 base on V and 2 bases on J, plus 6 bases between the germline ends. For CDR1 and CDR2, the germline V gene (reference sequence) lists SEHNR and FQNEAQ. Its CDR3 holds 14 amino acids, cysteine through phenylalanine. Only the CDR3 DNA is retained, 42 bases long and in frame from the first base. Notes on this clone: The antigen this receptor binds is unknown. The sample holds no much larger clone one base away, and base qualities are not on file.

Using the deep immunoSEQ assay, TCR CDR3 regions were amplified from genomic DNA by multiplex PCR. Extracted genomic DNA from each cell subset was spread evenly across all wells of several immunoSEQ 96-well plates, with each plate serving as a replicate. For unsorted PBMC, 300 ng genomic DNA, equal to 32,000 or so T cell genomes, was loaded into each replicate PCR. Unsorted PBMC genomic DNA was sequenced across ten immunoSEQ deep assay plates. Purified libraries were quantified with a Qubit 3.0 fluorometer, sized on a Bioanalyzer 2100, and re-quantified with the KAPA Library Quantification kit. Every immunoSEQ 96-well plate was sequenced on a dedicated single-read 150-cycle Illumina NextSeq 550 flow cell. On the study's bioinformatics: Because the immunoSEQ output included only junctional sequences and no quality scores, the filtering could not be the same as the filtering used for full-length reads. To assign V/J genes and CDR3, sequences were annotated against IMGT germline references using PyIR, a Python wrapper for IgBLAST v1.9. Reads with weak V/J assignments (E-value above 1e-6), missing CDR3, stop codons, out-of-frame junctions, or ambiguous translated residues were removed. V3J clonotypes were defined as sequences sharing an identical inferred V gene, J gene, and CDR3 amino acid sequence. To compute the percentage overlap between repertoires, the number of shared unique clonotypes was divided by the size of the smaller repertoire. Three approaches were used to assess repertoire richness: RTK rarefaction, the Chao1 estimator, and Recon v2.1 estimates of unobserved clonotypes. TCRdb provides this immuneACCESS table in a form limited to in-frame rearrangements. Some clones are lacking; in checked studies, under half of them reflect an unresolved V gene, and why the rest are absent is not known. For V, J and clone size, that table is used; D and trimming come from the DNA. For this sample the table gives hundreds of thousands of clones, of which about 74% were detected only once. The top ten clones comprise 12% of the sample.

This receptor was taken from a woman between 35 and 50 years old in good health. Some clones in this sample may be carry-over from other donors' samples. Sequenced material: PBMCs. Here the chain combines TRBV7-9 and TRBJ2-1; no D gene is confidently identified. The CDR3 is CASSLDFTYNEQFF. The DNA sequence is TGTGCCAGCAGCTTAGACTTTACCTACAATGAGCAGTTCTTC. The CDR3, completed at both ends by the reference TRBV7-9 and TRBJ2-1 genes, gives the full variable domain DTGVSQNPRHKITKRGQNVTFRCDPISEHNRLYWYRQTLGQGPEFLTYFQNEAQLEKSRLLSDRFSAERPKGSFSTLEIQRTEQGDSAMYLCASSLDFTYNEQFFGPGTRLTVL.